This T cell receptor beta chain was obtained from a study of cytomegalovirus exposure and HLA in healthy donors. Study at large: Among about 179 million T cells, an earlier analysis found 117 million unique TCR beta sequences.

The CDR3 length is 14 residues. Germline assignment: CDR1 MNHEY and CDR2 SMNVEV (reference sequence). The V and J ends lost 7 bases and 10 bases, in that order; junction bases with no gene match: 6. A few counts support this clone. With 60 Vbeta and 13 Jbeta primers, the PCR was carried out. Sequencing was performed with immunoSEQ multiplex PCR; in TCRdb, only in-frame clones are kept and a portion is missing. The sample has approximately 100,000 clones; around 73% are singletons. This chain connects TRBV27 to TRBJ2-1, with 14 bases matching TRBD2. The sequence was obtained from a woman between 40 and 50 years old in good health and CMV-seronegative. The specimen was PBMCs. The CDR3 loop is CASKPGLAGVEQFF. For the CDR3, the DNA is TGTGCCAGCAAACCGGGACTAGCGGGAGTGGAGCAGTTCTTC.